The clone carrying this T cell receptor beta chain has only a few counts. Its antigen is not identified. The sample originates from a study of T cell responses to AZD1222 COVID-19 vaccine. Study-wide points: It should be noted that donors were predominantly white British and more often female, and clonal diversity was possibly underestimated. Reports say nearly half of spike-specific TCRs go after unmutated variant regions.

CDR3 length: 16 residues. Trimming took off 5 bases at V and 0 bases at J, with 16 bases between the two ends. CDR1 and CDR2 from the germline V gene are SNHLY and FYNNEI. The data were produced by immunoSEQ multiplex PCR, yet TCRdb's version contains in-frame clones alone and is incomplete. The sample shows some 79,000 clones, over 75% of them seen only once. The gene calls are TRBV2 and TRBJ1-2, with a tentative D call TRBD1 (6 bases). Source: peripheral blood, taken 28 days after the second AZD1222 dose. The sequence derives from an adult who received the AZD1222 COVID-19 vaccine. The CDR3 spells CASSLSGALANYGYTF. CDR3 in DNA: TGTGCCAGCAGTCTTTCGGGGGCTCTTGCTAACTATGGCTACACCTTC.